Following are 27 T cell receptor beta chains from one sample sequenced in a study of T cell repertoires in cytomegalovirus infection. No cognate antigen is known for these TCRs. TCRdb ran MiXCR on the reads and lists one entry per CDR3 protein. The sample holds roughly 990,000 distinct CDR3 sequences, about a third seen once. Sequencing was performed on cultured CD8+ T cells from PBMCs, taken from culture after CMV antigen stimulation. Receptors originate from a human donor in good health (CMV status not recorded). Some clones in this sample may be carry-over from other donors' samples.

The chain is built from TRBV2 and TRBJ1-5; D unresolved. The V gene lost 6 bases and the J gene lost 1 base, with 13 bases spanning the gap. This CDR3 comprises 15 residues. Germline CDR1 SNHLY, CDR2 FYNNEI. The CDR3 DNA reads as TGTGCCAGCAGGAGCCGTGGGAGCAGCAATCAGCCCCAGCATTTT. Translation: CASRSRGSSNQPQHF.

This clonotype was counted a few times. The V gene is TRBV7-8, the J gene TRBJ1-1, with a possible D match to TRBD1 (5 bases). This CDR3 is built from 13 residues. V lost 5 bases and J 3 bases, leaving 10 bases between the germline ends. Germline V CDR1 and CDR2: SGHVS, FQNEAQ. The CDR3 nucleotides are TGTGCCAGCAGCCCGGACAACCACACTGAAGCTTTCTTT. Translated: CASSPDNHTEAFF.

Remarks on this clonotype: The junction and the germline gene differ at one end; a read error may be behind it. The CDR3 sequence: CASREVDGELFF. CDR3 nucleotide sequence: TGTGCCAGCAGAGAAGTCGACGGGGAGCTGTTTTTT. The chain recombines TRBV2 with TRBJ2-2, with D unclear. The length of the CDR3 is 12 residues. CDR1 is SNHLY, CDR2 FYNNEI, per germline.

This clonotype occurred once. The chain carries TRBV7-4 and TRBJ1-1; D remains unclear. The CDR3 totals 12 residues. Germline CDR1 reads SGHVT; CDR2 reads SQSDAQ. Trimming cost V 1 base and J 10 bases, with 10 bases left between them. CDR3 in DNA: TGTGCCAGCAGCTTAGGGGCCGTGGGAGCTTTCTTT. This sequence encodes CASSLGAVGAFF.

This clonotype was seen only a few times. This rearrangement joins TRBV11-2 to TRBJ2-3; possibly TRBD2 for D (6 bases). CDR3 length: 16 amino acids. Trimming pared 1 base from V and 2 bases from J, leaving 13 bases between. Germline assignment: CDR1 SGHAT and CDR2 FQNNGV. This CDR3 reads CASSLVGSGYTDTQYF. CDR3 DNA sequence: TGTGCCAGCAGCTTAGTTGGTAGCGGCTACACAGATACGCAGTATTTT.

This clonotype has more than one count but fewer than ten. This chain connects TRBV4-2 to TRBJ2-3; D possibly matches TRBD1 or TRBD2 (5 bases each). The CDR3 runs to 16 residues. Germline V gives CDR1 LGHNA, CDR2 YNFKEQ. Trimming left V 2 bases short and J 0 bases short, with 12 bases between. CDR3 bases: TGTGCCAGCAGCCAACAGGGCCCGGGAAGCACAGATACGCAGTATTTT. Translated: CASSQQGPGSTDTQYF.

In this sample, this clonotype turned up a few times. The chain joins TRBV7-6 to TRBJ1-4; D gene unclear. The CDR3 is 18 residues long. The ends were cut back, 5 bases at V and 0 bases at J, with 19 bases in the middle. The V gene's germline CDR1 is SGHVS and CDR2 FNYEAQ. CDR3: CASSGRLNPRATNEKLFF. CDR3 DNA sequence: TGTGCCAGCAGCGGTCGCTTAAACCCCCGTGCAACTAATGAAAAACTGTTTTTT.

Only a few counts were recorded for this clonotype. V is TRBV20-1 and J is TRBJ2-1; D remains ambiguous. V lost 3 bases and J lost 8, with 2 bases in between. From germline, CDR1 is DFQATT and CDR2 SNEGSKA (reference sequence). The CDR3 covers 9 residues. The DNA of the CDR3 is TGCAGTGCTAGGGATGAGCAGTTCTTC. Translated, it gives CSARDEQFF.

The genes are TRBV6-5 and TRBJ1-1; TRBD1 is a possible D gene (6 bases). The CDR3 runs 14 residues. V was shortened by 5 bases and J by 6 bases, with 16 bases between the two germline ends. The germline gives CDR1 MNHEY, CDR2 SVGAGI. The CDR3 sequence: CASSPSSRGPEAFF. CDR3 DNA sequence: TGTGCCAGCAGTCCAAGTTCCAGGGGACCTGAAGCTTTCTTT.

This clonotype was seen more than once but under ten times. V and J are TRBV7-6 and TRBJ2-5; 7 bases agree with TRBD2. The CDR3 is 12 residues long. Germline trimming cut 4 bases from V and 6 bases from J; bases unmatched to any gene: 2. Per the germline V gene, CDR1 is SGHVS and CDR2 is FNYEAQ. The CDR3 nucleotides read TGTGCCAGCAGCTGGGGAGGGAAGACCCAGTACTTC. This sequence encodes CASSWGGKTQYF.

This clonotype occurred a few times. The DNA for the CDR3 is TGTGCCAGCAGCGGCTTTGGGGTAGCGCCACAAGAGACCCAGTACTTC. Its protein product is CASSGFGVAPQETQYF. V gene TRBV9 combines with J gene TRBJ2-5; D is possibly TRBD2 (5 bases). Between the trimmed V and J ends, which lost 3 bases and 2 bases, there was a span of 17 bases. This CDR3 spans 16 amino acids. The germline V gene encodes CDR1 SGDLS and CDR2 YYNGEE.

This clonotype was observed a handful of times. The genes are TRBV5-6 and TRBJ1-5; D gene unclear. Trimming shortened V by 2 bases and J by 1 base, and 16 bases separated the two germline ends. The CDR3 length is 17 residues. Germline CDR1 SGHDT, CDR2 YYEEEE. The CDR3, as DNA: TGTGCCAGCAGCTTAGGGCAGTACGGTTCGAGCAATCAGCCCCAGCATTTT. This codes for CASSLGQYGSSNQPQHF.

The CDR3 spells CASSLGLAGNRDTQYF. The CDR3 DNA sequence: TGTGCCAGCAGCTTAGGCCTAGCGGGGAATCGAGATACGCAGTATTTT. V is TRBV7-8 and J is TRBJ2-3; 9 bases line up with TRBD2. CDR1 and CDR2 (germline): SGHVS, FQNEAQ. Trimming cost V 1 base and J 5 bases; bases outside gene matches: 7. There are 16 residues in the CDR3. The variable domain in full, completed from reference TRBV7-8 and TRBJ2-3, reads GAGVSQSPRYKVAKRGQDVALRCDPISGHVSLFWYQQALGQGPEFLTYFQNEAQLDKSGLPSDRFFAERPEGSVSTLKIQRTQQEDSAVYLCASSLGLAGNRDTQYFGPGTRLTVL.

Regarding this clonotype: Likely a read error: the CDR3 ends without its conserved phenylalanine or tryptophan. This chain uses TRBV7-9 with TRBJ2-1; 7 bases agree with TRBD1. This CDR3 has 18 residues. V was clipped by 0 bases and J by 4 bases; unmatched bases: 12. Germline CDR1 reads SEHNR; CDR2 reads FQNEAQ (reference sequence). The CDR3 region has the DNA TGTGCCAGCAGCTTAGCTGGCAGGGGGTCCCGGTTATACAATGAGCAGTTCATC. This gives the protein CASSLAGRGSRLYNEQFI.

The chain employs TRBV19 and TRBJ1-2; no reliable D call. V lost 7 bases and J 7 bases, leaving 13 bases between the germline ends. The CDR3 spans 12 residues. Germline lookup yields CDR1 LNHDA and CDR2 SQIVND (reference sequence). The CDR3 bases are TGTGCCAGTACCCAAGGGATGAGTGGCTACACCTTC. Translation gives CASTQGMSGYTF.

This clonotype was counted a few times. The chain's CDR3 is CASSLPGGQYTQYF. CDR3 nucleotide sequence: TGTGCCAGCAGCTTACCGGGGGGGCAGTATACGCAGTATTTT. The V gene is TRBV7-9, the J gene TRBJ2-3; 8 nucleotides match TRBD2. V trimming: 2 bases; J trimming: 7 bases; junction bases outside the gene matches: 5. CDR3 length: 14 residues. Germline V CDR1 and CDR2: SEHNR, FQNEAQ (reference sequence).

The J gene is TRBJ1-2, the V gene TRBV9, with 10 bases matching TRBD1. The trim removed 6 bases at V and 0 bases at J, leaving 8 bases unmatched. Germline CDR1 reads SGDLS; CDR2 reads YYNGEE. The CDR3 covers 16 residues. DNA of the CDR3: TGTGCCAGCACCGCCGGACAGGGGGGTTCTAACTATGGCTACACCTTC. As protein: CASTAGQGGSNYGYTF.

The chain uses TRBV19 and TRBJ2-7, with D unresolved. Germline CDR1 reads LNHDA; CDR2 reads SQIVND (reference sequence). CDR3 length: 16 amino acids. V was shortened by 5 bases and J by 2 bases, with 19 bases between the two germline ends. CDR3 in amino acids: CASSSIVEATPYEQYF. For the CDR3, the DNA is TGTGCCAGTAGTTCCATTGTTGAAGCCACTCCCTACGAGCAGTACTTC.

This clonotype is a singleton in its sample. The gene calls are TRBV6-6 and TRBJ2-7; D is undetermined. Germline loops: CDR1 MNHNY, CDR2 SVGAGI (reference sequence). Between the trimmed V and J ends, which lost 2 bases and 6 bases, there was a span of 14 bases. This CDR3 is built from 14 residues. CDR3 DNA sequence: TGTGCCAGCAGTTACGGGGTGATCGATTTCGAGCAGTACGTC. As protein: CASSYGVIDFEQYV.

The chain couples TRBV9 to TRBJ1-3, with TRBD1 as a possible D gene (5 bases). From germline, CDR1 is SGDLS and CDR2 YYNGEE. This CDR3 comprises 15 residues. V dropped 0 bases and J dropped 5 bases, with 12 bases sitting between them. The CDR3 nucleotides read TGTGCCAGCAGCGTAGGAGGGGAGGGGAGAAACACCATATATTTT. Protein sequence: CASSVGGEGRNTIYF.

The chain joins TRBV28 to TRBJ2-7; D is unresolved. Germline loops: CDR1 MDHEN, CDR2 SYDVKM. V was trimmed by 4 bases and J by 1 base, leaving 14 bases between them. The CDR3 length is 15 residues. The CDR3 DNA reads TGTGCCAGCAGTTCCCTGGGGTCTAGTTCCTACGAGCAGTACGTC. Residues: CASSSLGSSSYEQYV.

The rearrangement links TRBV7-6 to TRBJ1-4; tentatively, D is TRBD1 (5 bases). V lost 3 bases, J lost 0 bases, and 8 bases lay in between. CDR1 is SGHVS and CDR2 is FNYEAQ in the germline V gene. The CDR3 spans 15 residues. CDR3 DNA sequence: TGTGCCAGCAGCTTGACAGTTGCAACTAATGAAAAACTGTTTTTT. Amino acids: CASSLTVATNEKLFF.

This clonotype was seen at least ten times. V is TRBV7-8 and J is TRBJ2-2, with unresolved D. This CDR3 is built from 13 residues. V lost 2 bases to trimming and J lost 7 bases, with 8 bases between them. Germline-derived CDR1 and CDR2 are SGHVS and FQNEAQ. CDR3: CASSLRRNGELFF. CDR3 sequence (DNA): TGTGCCAGCAGCTTACGGCGGAACGGGGAGCTGTTTTTT.

The rearrangement uses TRBV4-3 and TRBJ1-1, with a possible D match to TRBD1 (6 bases). Per germline, CDR1 LGHNA and CDR2 YSLEER. V lost 7 bases and J 0 bases, leaving 15 bases between the germline ends. This CDR3 is built from 15 residues. The CDR3 DNA reads TGCGCCAGCACCCCGACAGGAACGATGAACACTGAAGCTTTCTTT. Its protein product is CASTPTGTMNTEAFF.

The gene calls are TRBV2 and TRBJ2-5; 7 bases map to TRBD1. Germline lookup yields CDR1 SNHLY and CDR2 FYNNEI. This CDR3 has 13 residues. Trimming cost V 7 bases and J 0 bases; bases outside gene matches: 2. CDR3: CASIGTDQETQYF. The CDR3 DNA is TGTGCCAGCATTGGGACAGACCAAGAGACCCAGTACTTC.

In this sample, this clonotype turned up a few times. The chain employs TRBV7-9 and TRBJ2-1; D may be TRBD1 (5 bases). In germline, CDR1 is SEHNR, CDR2 FQNEAQ (reference sequence). CDR3 size: 13 residues. Trimming removed 6 bases from V and 4 bases from J, with 10 bases in between. Here the CDR3 DNA reads TGTGCCAGCAGATTCGACAGATACAATGAGCAGTTCTTC. It translates to CASRFDRYNEQFF.

With respect to this clonotype: One junction end does not reproduce the germline sequence, and a read error may be involved. J is TRBJ2-5 and V is TRBV7-9; D might be TRBD2 (5 bases). The CDR3 runs 13 residues. In germline, CDR1 is SEHNR, CDR2 FQNEAQ (reference sequence). The CDR3 sequence: CDSTVLGKETQYF. CDR3 DNA sequence: TGTGACAGCACCGTACTAGGGAAGGAGACCCAGTACTTC.